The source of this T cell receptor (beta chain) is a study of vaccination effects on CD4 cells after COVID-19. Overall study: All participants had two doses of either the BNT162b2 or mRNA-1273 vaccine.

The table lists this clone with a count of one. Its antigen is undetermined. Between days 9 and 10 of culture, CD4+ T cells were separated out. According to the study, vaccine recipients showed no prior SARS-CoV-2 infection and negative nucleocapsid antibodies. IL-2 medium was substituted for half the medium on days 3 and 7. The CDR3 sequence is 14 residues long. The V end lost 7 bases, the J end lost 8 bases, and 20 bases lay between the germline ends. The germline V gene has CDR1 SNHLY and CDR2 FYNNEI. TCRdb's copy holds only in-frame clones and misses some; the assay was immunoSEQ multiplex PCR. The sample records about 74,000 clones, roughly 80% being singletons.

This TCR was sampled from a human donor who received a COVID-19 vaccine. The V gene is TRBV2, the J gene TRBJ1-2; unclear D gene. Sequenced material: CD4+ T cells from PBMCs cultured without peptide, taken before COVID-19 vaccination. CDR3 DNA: TGTGCCAGCAAAGTCCCGGAAGAATCTAGAGGCTACACCTTC. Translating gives CASKVPEESRGYTF.